The clone carrying this T cell receptor (beta chain) came up a few times. Both TRBC1 and TRBC2 were covered by a beta constant-region primer of two equimolar oligonucleotides. TCRdb itself ran the UMI-ligation and nested PCR reads through MiXCR, one entry per CDR3 protein. The repertoire holds 140,000 to 150,000 distinct CDR3 sequences, with 17% as singletons. The data belong to a study of naive and memory T cell subsets. The CDR3 is 12 residues long. Germline V gives CDR1 ENHRY, CDR2 SYGVKD. V was shortened by 11 bases and J by 4 bases, with 13 bases between the two germline ends. This TCR was sampled from a human donor in good health. The sequenced sample was naive CD4+ T cells from blood. The chain carries TRBV10-3 and TRBJ2-3; a weak D match, TRBD2 (5 bases). Here the CDR3 reads CAAMGSADTQYF. The CDR3 DNA reads TGTGCCGCTATGGGGAGCGCAGATACGCAGTATTTT.